In its sample, the clone carrying this TCR beta chain was seen once. Its cognate antigen is unknown. This specimen belongs to a study of graft-versus-host responses after intestinal transplantation. As for the study in general: Recipients received multivisceral, liver-intestinal, or isolated intestinal transplants. Tacrolimus plus steroids were given to all recipients for about three years, preceded by anti-thymocyte globulin induction.

Method: immunoSEQ multiplex PCR; TCRdb's copy keeps in-frame clones and lacks some. The sample shows about 85,000 clones, around four fifths of them seen only once. Findings and limits, study-wide: GvH clones occurred in recipient marrow; some first appeared in ileum or blood. Within the allografts of patients who had graft-donor T cell macrochimerism, graft-versus-host to host-versus-graft clonal ratios were high.

Deletions cut 6 bases from V and 3 bases from J, with 12 bases between. CDR3 length: 15 amino acids. The V gene's germline CDR1 is MNHNS and CDR2 SASEGT. This sample comprised unstimulated CD8+ T cells sorted from spleen or lymph node cells, obtained before intestinal transplant. The chain joins TRBV6-1 to TRBJ1-6; D uncertain. The TCR was taken from a human donor who received an intestinal transplant. The CDR3 sequence is CASRLSLVYNSPLHF. The DNA of the CDR3 is TGTGCCAGCAGACTCTCGTTAGTCTATAATTCACCCCTCCACTTT.